Below, one T cell receptor (beta chain) is given with its context. This record comes from a study of CD8 T cells in Susac syndrome. Treatment-naive patients with stable or active relapsing-remitting disease were the multiple sclerosis controls. The germline CDR1 and CDR2 sequences are MGHRA and YSYEKL. Losses at the gene ends were 0 bases for V and 5 bases for J; bases not matched to a gene: 7. This CDR3 contains 19 residues. Reverse transcription used about 0.5 to 1 ug RNA and random hexamers. The immunoSEQ assay covered 54 Vbeta and 13 Jbeta segments for CDR3. TCRdb processed the immunoSEQ multiplex PCR reads anew with MiXCR; each CDR3 protein has one entry. The top ten clones hold approximately 0.2% of a sample with about 300,000 distinct CDR3 sequences, almost 85% of them seen once.

This chain joins TRBV4-1 and TRBJ2-1; 16 positions match TRBD2. Sequencing was performed on CD8+ T cells from PBMCs. This receptor was taken from a human donor with multiple sclerosis. Here the CDR3 DNA reads TGCGCCAGCAGCCAAGAACCGGGACTAGCGGGAGGGTGGCACAATGAGCAGTTCTTC. This translates into CASSQEPGLAGGWHNEQFF.